The 20 T cell receptor beta chains below come from one sample, sequenced in a study of PD-L1 blockade in urothelial cancer. Generated by immunoSEQ multiplex PCR, the TCRdb table keeps only in-frame clones and is missing some. The sample gives about 76,000 clones, around 80% of which show up once; about 4.7% is in the top ten. This material consisted of PBMCs, taken around atezolizumab (anti-PD-L1) treatment. These receptors all stem from a man between 65 and 85 years old with urothelial cancer.

J is TRBJ2-3 and V is TRBV27, with D perhaps matching TRBD2 (6 bases). Germline values: CDR1 MNHEY, CDR2 SMNVEV (reference sequence). The ends were cut back, 4 bases at V and 1 base at J, with 12 bases in the middle. The CDR3 is made up of 15 amino acids. CDR3 coding DNA: TGTGCCAGCAGTTCGGACTATCGGGGCACAGATACGCAGTATTTT. It encodes CASSSDYRGTDTQYF.

The chain employs TRBV30 and TRBJ2-1; 14 nucleotides line up with TRBD2. Germline V CDR1 and CDR2: GTSNPN, SVGIG (reference sequence). The CDR3 loop spans 15 amino acids. Germline trimming cut 5 bases from V and 6 bases from J; bases unmatched to any gene: 6. CDR3: CAWGTSGSVPNEQFF. The CDR3 nucleotides are TGTGCCTGGGGGACTAGCGGGAGCGTCCCCAATGAGCAGTTCTTC.

The chain carries TRBV9 and TRBJ2-3; perhaps TRBD1 as D (5 bases). V lost 4 bases and J lost 1, with 7 bases in between. Germline V gene sequence: CDR1 SGDLS, CDR2 YYNGEE. The CDR3 sequence is 13 residues long. CDR3 sequence: CASSSTGTDTQYF. CDR3 nucleotide sequence: TGTGCCAGCAGCTCGACAGGCACAGATACGCAGTATTTT.

The rearrangement links TRBV7-3 to TRBJ2-3; TRBD2 aligns across 8 bases. This CDR3 spans 17 amino acids. V trimming: 5 bases; J trimming: 2 bases; junction bases outside the gene matches: 12. CDR1 SGHTA and CDR2 FQGTGA come from the germline V gene. The CDR3 region has the DNA TGTGCCAGCAGCCGATCGGGGGGGCCGCGGTACACAGATACGCAGTATTTT. Translation gives CASSRSGGPRYTDTQYF.

This clone appeared once. V gene TRBV5-1 combines with J gene TRBJ2-1; 9 positions match TRBD2. The CDR3 is made up of 15 amino acids. Looked up from germline, CDR1 is SGHRS and CDR2 is YFSETQ. V was clipped by 3 bases and J by 0 bases; unmatched bases: 1. Here the CDR3 DNA reads TGCGCCAGCAGCTCTAGCGGGATCTCCTACAATGAGCAGTTCTTC. Translation: CASSSSGISYNEQFF.

V usage is TRBV4-1 and J usage is TRBJ2-7, with 15 positions matching TRBD2. V lost 1 base to trimming and J lost 3 bases; unmatched junction nucleotides: 10. CDR3 length: 19 amino acids. In germline, CDR1 is MGHRA, CDR2 YSYEKL. CDR3 nucleotide sequence: TGCGCCAGCAGCCAAGGGGTTGTGGGACTAGCGGGAGGAGACTACGAGCAGTACTTC. Translating it yields CASSQGVVGLAGGDYEQYF.

The chain joins TRBV11-2 to TRBJ1-1; D gene uncertain. Germline values: CDR1 SGHAT, CDR2 FQNNGV. CDR3 size: 14 residues. The V end lost 0 bases, the J end lost 4 bases, and 9 bases lay between the germline ends. Written as DNA, the CDR3 is TGTGCCAGCAGCTTAGATCGCGGGATCACTGAAGCTTTCTTT. It codes for CASSLDRGITEAFF.

This sequence joins TRBV5-1 and TRBJ1-1; D not resolved. CDR3 length equals 15 residues. V shed 5 bases and J shed 0 bases, with 14 bases lying between them. The germline gives CDR1 SGHRS, CDR2 YFSETQ. The CDR3 DNA reads as TGCGCCAGCAGTCCTTCTGGAGGCATGAACACTGAAGCTTTCTTT. This sequence encodes CASSPSGGMNTEAFF.

CDR3 DNA: TGTGCCAGCAGTTTTGGACAGAACACTGAAGCTTTCTTT. Protein: CASSFGQNTEAFF. The chain carries TRBV6-6 and TRBJ1-1; tentative D call: TRBD1 (5 bases). The germline V and J ends were trimmed by 4 bases and 1 base, with 7 bases remaining between them. This CDR3 is built from 13 residues. CDR1 and CDR2 (germline): MNHNY, SVGAGI (reference sequence).

Notes on this clone: Additional DNA sequences in this sample encode the identical CDR3. V gene TRBV5-4 combines with J gene TRBJ2-1, with 8 positions matching TRBD2. CDR1 is SGHNT, CDR2 YYREEE, per germline (reference sequence). This CDR3 has 13 residues. V trimming: 4 bases; J trimming: 8 bases; junction bases outside the gene matches: 5. The CDR3 protein is CASSLAGGYEQFF. The CDR3 DNA is TGTGCCAGCAGCCTCGCGGGAGGTTATGAGCAGTTCTTC.

The chain recombines TRBV7-9 with TRBJ2-2; 7 nucleotides line up with TRBD1. Germline V gene lookup returns CDR1 SEHNR and CDR2 FQNEAQ (reference sequence). J was trimmed by 6 bases and V by 6 bases; bases with no gene match: 13. This CDR3 is built from 16 residues. The CDR3 sequence is CASRDPLGGGAGELFF. CDR3 sequence (DNA): TGTGCCAGCAGAGACCCCTTAGGGGGCGGAGCCGGGGAGCTGTTTTTT.

The J gene is TRBJ1-5, the V gene TRBV27, with TRBD1 identical over 7 bases. The length of the CDR3 is 16 residues. The ends lost 1 base at V and 6 bases at J; junction bases unmatched: 9. Per germline, CDR1 MNHEY and CDR2 SMNVEV (reference sequence). CDR3 loop: CASSLLGRGRGQPQHF. CDR3 nucleotides: TGTGCCAGCAGTTTATTGGGCAGGGGGAGAGGTCAGCCCCAGCATTTT.

V usage is TRBV9 and J usage is TRBJ1-4; 8 nucleotides align to TRBD1. The V and J ends lost 0 bases and 6 bases, in that order; junction bases with no gene match: 7. There are 16 residues in the CDR3. CDR1 and CDR2 from the germline V gene are SGDLS and YYNGEE. CDR3 bases: TGTGCCAGCAGCGTAGGGACGACAGGGGCCGATGAAAAACTGTTTTTT. It specifies CASSVGTTGADEKLFF. Looking up the rest from reference TRBV9 and TRBJ1-4 gives the full variable domain: DSGVTQTPKHLITATGQRVTLRCSPRSGDLSVYWYQQSLDQGLQFLIQYYNGEERAKGNILERFSAQQFPDLHSELNLSSLELGDSALYFCASSVGTTGADEKLFFGSGTQLSVL.

This chain's CDR3 is CASTTGPTGELFF. CDR3 DNA: TGCGCCAGCACTACAGGGCCCACCGGGGAGCTGTTTTTT. The rearrangement joins TRBV5-1 to TRBJ2-2; a weak D match, TRBD1 (6 bases). The CDR3 totals 13 residues. Germline loops: CDR1 SGHRS, CDR2 YFSETQ. V was trimmed by 6 bases and J by 4 bases, leaving 10 bases between them.

This clone was recorded once. This CDR3 reads CASRTGYPQTQYF. The CDR3 DNA is TGTGCCAGCAGAACAGGGTACCCCCAGACCCAGTACTTC. This sequence joins TRBV6-1 and TRBJ2-5, with TRBD1 as a possible D gene (6 bases). Germline values: CDR1 MNHNS, CDR2 SASEGT. Between the trimmed V and J ends, which lost 6 bases and 6 bases, there was a span of 14 bases. The CDR3 consists of 13 residues.

This clone appeared once. CDR3 DNA: TGTGCCAGCAGCTCCACAGGGGATTGGAATGAGCAGTTCTTC. Its translation: CASSSTGDWNEQFF. The chain couples TRBV7-9 to TRBJ2-1, with 7 nucleotides matching TRBD1. The CDR3 covers 14 residues. Germline V gene sequence: CDR1 SEHNR, CDR2 FQNEAQ (reference sequence). V trimming: 4 bases; J trimming: 7 bases; junction bases outside the gene matches: 7.

The genes are TRBV18 and TRBJ1-5, with D maybe TRBD1 (6 bases). This CDR3 comprises 14 residues. The V end lost 3 bases, the J end lost 7 bases, and 13 bases lay between the germline ends. Germline CDR1 and CDR2: KGHSH and LQKENI. The DNA for the CDR3 is TGTGCCAGCTCACCGGGGACAAGTTTGCAGCCCCAGCATTTT. This translates into CASSPGTSLQPQHF.

This chain joins TRBV6-6 and TRBJ1-1; D remains unclear. V shed 6 bases and J shed 5 bases, with 10 bases lying between them. The CDR3 is made up of 12 amino acids. CDR1 is MNHNY, CDR2 SVGAGI, per germline (reference sequence). The DNA of the CDR3 is TGTGCCAGCAGGAACGGGGAAACTGAAGCTTTCTTT. It specifies CASRNGETEAFF.

The chain joins TRBV27 to TRBJ2-5; D not resolved. Trimming took 3 bases from V and 1 from J, leaving 9 bases between them. The CDR3 is made up of 14 amino acids. Germline lookup yields CDR1 MNHEY and CDR2 SMNVEV (reference sequence). Here the CDR3 reads CASSFRRGQETQYF. CDR3 coding DNA: TGTGCCAGCAGTTTCCGGAGAGGCCAAGAGACCCAGTACTTC.

The V call is TRBV5-1, the J call TRBJ2-7; 9 bases match TRBD2. Germline trimming cut 5 bases from V and 5 bases from J; bases unmatched to any gene: 11. The CDR3 is 15 residues long. Germline V gene lookup returns CDR1 SGHRS and CDR2 YFSETQ. CDR3 DNA: TGCGCCAGCAGTCCCCCGGGACTAGCTTTCGACGAGCAGTACTTC. Protein: CASSPPGLAFDEQYF.